This T cell receptor beta chain was captured by sequencing in a study of T-cell memory formation after mild COVID-19. At the level of the study: Among the donors, TCR clusters were largely specific to each donor. Study-wide results and limits: Clones contracting across day 15 to 85 had a balanced CD4/CD8 profile; later expanding clones leaned CD4+. Researchers could not confirm that second-wave clones peaking on day 37 targeted SARS-CoV-2.

Losses at the gene ends were 0 bases for V and 2 bases for J; bases not matched to a gene: 0. This CDR3 spans 14 amino acids. In germline, CDR1 is MGHRA, CDR2 YSYEKL. This clonotype was seen a few times. The target antigen is unknown. TCRalpha and TCRbeta libraries used 5'RACE with constant-segment primers and UMIs. TCRdb called the 5' RACE reads again in MiXCR, with one record for every CDR3 protein. Of about 420,000 distinct CDR3 sequences in the sample, around a quarter were seen once. This receptor was obtained from an adult woman who had mild COVID-19 (a few samples of this study predate the infection). Cell type and time point are not known. The sequenced sample was PBMCs or a T cell subset sorted from them (not recorded which). The J gene is TRBJ2-7, the V gene TRBV4-1; 8 nucleotides agree with TRBD1. DNA for the CDR3: TGCGCCAGCAGCCAAGAGGACAGGGCCTACGAGCAGTACTTC. Protein product: CASSQEDRAYEQYF.